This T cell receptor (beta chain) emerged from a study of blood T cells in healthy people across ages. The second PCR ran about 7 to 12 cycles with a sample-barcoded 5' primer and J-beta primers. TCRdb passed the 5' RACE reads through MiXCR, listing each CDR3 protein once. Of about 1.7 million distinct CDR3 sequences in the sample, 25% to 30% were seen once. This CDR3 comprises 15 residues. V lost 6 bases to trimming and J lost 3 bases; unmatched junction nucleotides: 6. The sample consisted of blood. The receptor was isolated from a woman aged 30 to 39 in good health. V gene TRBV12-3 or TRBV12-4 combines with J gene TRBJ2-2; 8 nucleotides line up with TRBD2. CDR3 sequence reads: CASSRYGGDTGELFF. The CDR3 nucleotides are TGTGCCAGCAGCCGCTACGGGGGGGACACCGGGGAGCTGTTTTTT.